These 17 T cell receptor beta chains were all obtained from the same sample, sequenced in a study of identical twins. TCRdb reprocessed the 5' RACE reads via MiXCR and lists one record per CDR3 protein. The sample records roughly 200,000 distinct CDR3 sequences, approximately 15% being singletons. This same sample was also part of a study on T cells expressing NK-cell markers.

The sequencing sample was made of CD8+ T cells sorted from blood. Receptors originate from a woman aged 18-29 years in good health.

The chain employs TRBV10-2 and TRBJ2-1; the D is unclear. V shed 2 bases and J shed 10 bases, with 6 bases lying between them. Per germline, CDR1 WSHSY and CDR2 SAAADI. The CDR3 runs 11 residues. The CDR3: CASSEVPEQFF. CDR3 nucleotide sequence: TGCGCCAGCAGTGAGGTCCCGGAGCAGTTCTTC.

V and J are TRBV6-2 or TRBV6-3 and TRBJ2-1, with TRBD2 matching 8 bases. This CDR3 region has 14 residues. Germline V gene lookup returns CDR1 MNHEY and CDR2 SVGEGT. The J segment lost 7 bases and the V segment lost 7 bases, leaving 9 bases of the junction unmatched. The CDR3 here is CASNRGGLWNEQFF. The CDR3 DNA follows: TGTGCCAGCAACCGGGGGGGCCTTTGGAATGAGCAGTTCTTC.

Regarding this clonotype: The junction and the germline gene differ at one end; a read error may be behind it. The J gene is TRBJ2-7, the V gene TRBV7-9, with D hard to call. The CDR3 contains 12 residues. Germline V gene sequence: CDR1 SEHNR, CDR2 FQNEAQ (reference sequence). The CDR3 nucleotides read TGTGACAGCAGCTTCGGCAGAAACGAGCAGTACTTC. It translates to CDSSFGRNEQYF.

This clonotype turned up a few times. This rearrangement joins TRBV9 to TRBJ1-2; D not resolved. Per germline, CDR1 SGDLS and CDR2 YYNGEE. This CDR3 comprises 13 residues. V shed 0 bases and J shed 4 bases, with 7 bases lying between them. Written as DNA, the CDR3 is TGTGCCAGCAGCGTAGCCGCAGGCTATGGCTACACCTTC. Protein sequence: CASSVAAGYGYTF.

Only a few counts were recorded for this clonotype. The V call is TRBV11-2, the J call TRBJ2-5; D gene ambiguous. CDR1 SGHAT and CDR2 FQNNGV come from the germline V gene. CDR3 length equals 12 residues. V shed 5 bases and J shed 0 bases, with 4 bases lying between them. The chain's CDR3 is CASSPNQETQYF. As DNA, the CDR3 is TGTGCCAGCAGCCCTAACCAAGAGACCCAGTACTTC.

This clonotype turned up a few times. The chain carries TRBV12-3 or TRBV12-4 and TRBJ2-1; D not resolved. Trimming cost V 1 base and J 9 bases, with 19 bases left between them. There are 16 residues in the CDR3. The CDR3 loop is CASSLDMLPPLGEQFF. CDR3 sequence (DNA): TGTGCCAGCAGTTTAGATATGCTGCCTCCTTTGGGTGAGCAGTTCTTC.

The V gene is TRBV6-5, the J gene TRBJ2-1; 12 bases fit TRBD2. CDR1 MNHEY and CDR2 SVGAGI come from the germline V gene. Unmatched junction bases numbered 4, after V lost 2 bases and J lost 5 bases. There are 16 residues in the CDR3. The CDR3 is CASSYPGLAGHNEQFF. The CDR3 DNA reads as TGTGCCAGCAGTTACCCAGGACTAGCGGGACACAATGAGCAGTTCTTC.

J is TRBJ1-6 and V is TRBV5-1; 7 nucleotides line up with TRBD1. Germline-derived CDR1 and CDR2 are SGHRS and YFSETQ. CDR3 length equals 15 residues. The J segment lost 9 bases and the V segment lost 4 bases, leaving 10 bases of the junction unmatched. CDR3 bases: TGCGCCAGCAGCGACGGACAAGGGGGCATTTCACCCCTCCACTTT. Residues: CASSDGQGGISPLHF.

V usage is TRBV4-3 and J usage is TRBJ2-7, with 10 bases lining up with TRBD2. The length of the CDR3 is 16 residues. The trim removed 3 bases at V and 5 bases at J, leaving 10 bases unmatched. Germline V lookup: CDR1 LGHNA, CDR2 YSLEER. The DNA for the CDR3 is TGCGCCAGCAGCCACCAACCGGGACTAGCGTTCCACGAGCAGTACTTC. Protein product: CASSHQPGLAFHEQYF.

The rearrangement joins TRBV29-1 to TRBJ2-1; D is unresolved. The germline gives CDR1 SQVTM, CDR2 ANQGSEA. The length of the CDR3 is 16 residues. The germline V and J ends were trimmed by 0 bases and 0 bases, with 12 bases remaining between them. The CDR3 loop reads CSVEEVGLSSYNEQFF. In DNA, the CDR3 is TGCAGCGTTGAAGAAGTGGGCCTGAGCTCCTACAATGAGCAGTTCTTC.

The CDR3 sequence: CASSQDGLAGSYEQYF. The CDR3 nucleotides read TGTGCCAGCAGCCAAGATGGACTAGCGGGTTCCTACGAGCAGTACTTC. V is TRBV3-1 and J is TRBJ2-7; the match to TRBD2 covers 11 bases. V was clipped by 0 bases and J by 1 base; unmatched bases: 2. Germline lookup yields CDR1 LGHDT and CDR2 YNNKEL (reference sequence). This CDR3 region has 16 residues.

The rearrangement joins TRBV20-1 to TRBJ1-2, with 7 bases matching TRBD1. V shed 3 bases and J 0 bases; nucleotides not matched to a gene: 4. The CDR3 covers 14 residues. Germline CDR1 is DFQATT and CDR2 is SNEGSKA (reference sequence). As DNA, the CDR3 is TGCAGTGCTAGTGGACAGGAAACTAACTATGGCTACACCTTC. Translating gives CSASGQETNYGYTF.

This clonotype was observed a few times. The chain joins TRBV6-2 or TRBV6-3 to TRBJ2-7; TRBD1 or TRBD2 may be the D gene (5 bases each). V lost 4 bases, J lost 1 base, and 20 bases lay in between. The CDR3 has 17 residues. The germline V gene encodes CDR1 MNHEY and CDR2 SVGEGT. The chain's CDR3 is CASSFSLGDGESYEQYF. DNA for the CDR3: TGTGCCAGCAGTTTCTCTCTGGGGGACGGCGAGTCCTACGAGCAGTACTTC.

This clonotype was seen a handful of times. The chain uses TRBV9 and TRBJ1-2; D is ambiguous. Germline V gene data show CDR1 as SGDLS and CDR2 as YYNGEE. Trimming pared 1 base from V and 2 bases from J, leaving 0 bases between. The CDR3 covers 11 residues. CDR3 nucleotides: TGTGCCAGCAGCGTAAACTATGGCTACACCTTC. Translation gives CASSVNYGYTF.

This clonotype showed up just a few times. The chain uses TRBV7-9 and TRBJ2-2, with D uncertain. Germline lookup yields CDR1 SEHNR and CDR2 FQNEAQ (reference sequence). This CDR3 region has 13 residues. The V end was cut by 1 base, the J end by 5 bases, with 5 bases between. The DNA of the CDR3 is TGTGCCAGCAGCTTAGGGCGGACCGGGGAGCTGTTTTTT. It translates to CASSLGRTGELFF.

This chain uses TRBV7-9 with TRBJ2-5; D might be TRBD2 (6 bases). This CDR3 has 15 amino acids. V was pared by 4 bases and J by 10 bases, with 22 bases between. Germline lookup yields CDR1 SEHNR and CDR2 FQNEAQ (reference sequence). This CDR3 is CASSWIGEAEGDQYF. CDR3 bases: TGTGCCAGCAGCTGGATCGGGGAGGCCGAAGGAGACCAGTACTTC. The full variable domain, completed using reference TRBV7-9 and TRBJ2-5, is DTGVSQNPRHKITKRGQNVTFRCDPISEHNRLYWYRQTLGQGPEFLTYFQNEAQLEKSRLLSDRFSAERPKGSFSTLEIQRTEQGDSAMYLCASSWIGEAEGDQYFGPGTRLLVL.

The rearrangement joins TRBV6-1 to TRBJ2-5; TRBD1 aligns across 7 bases. The V gene's germline CDR1 is MNHNS and CDR2 SASEGT. The CDR3 loop spans 14 amino acids. J gave up 3 bases and V 6 bases, and 7 bases lay outside the gene matches. The DNA for the CDR3 is TGTGCCAGCAGCAATGACAGGGAAAAAGAGACCCAGTACTTC. It codes for CASSNDREKETQYF.